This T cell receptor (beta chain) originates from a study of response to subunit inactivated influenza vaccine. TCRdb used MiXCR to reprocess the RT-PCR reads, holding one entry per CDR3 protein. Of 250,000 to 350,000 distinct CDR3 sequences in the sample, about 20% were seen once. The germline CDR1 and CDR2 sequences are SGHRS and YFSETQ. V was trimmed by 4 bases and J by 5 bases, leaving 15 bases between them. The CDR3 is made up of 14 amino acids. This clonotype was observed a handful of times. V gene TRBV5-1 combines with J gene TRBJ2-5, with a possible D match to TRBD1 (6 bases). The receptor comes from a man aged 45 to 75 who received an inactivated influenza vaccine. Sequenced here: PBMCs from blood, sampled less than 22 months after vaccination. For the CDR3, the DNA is TGCGCCAGCAGCATTCACGACAGGCAGGAGACCCAGTACTTC. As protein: CASSIHDRQETQYF.